The 2 T cell receptor beta chains reported below all come from one sample, sequenced in a study of PD-L1 blockade in urothelial cancer. Produced via immunoSEQ multiplex PCR; TCRdb's table is partial and in-frame only. The table includes tens of thousands of clones, about nine tenths detected once. As to time point: peripheral blood 6 weeks after treatment start. The sample here was PBMCs, taken around atezolizumab (anti-PD-L1) treatment. The receptors were gathered from a man between 60 and 75 years old with urothelial cancer.

The chain couples TRBV11-2 to TRBJ1-1; D gene unclear. From germline, CDR1 is SGHAT and CDR2 FQNNGV. This CDR3 is 14 amino acids long. V was shortened by 3 bases and J by 5 bases, with 13 bases between the two germline ends. CDR3 sequence reads: CASSFGPPGTEAFF. The CDR3 DNA is TGTGCCAGCAGCTTCGGTCCGCCGGGAACTGAAGCTTTCTTT.

The chain combines TRBV5-5 with TRBJ1-1, with unresolved D. V was cut by 2 bases and J by 4 bases, with 12 bases left in between. The CDR3 contains 14 residues. Germline V gene data show CDR1 as SGHKS and CDR2 as YYEKEE (reference sequence). The CDR3 bases are TGTGCCAGCAGCTTTTTTGGGGAGGCCACTGAAGCTTTCTTT. Protein sequence: CASSFFGEATEAFF. The complete variable domain, with remaining parts taken from reference TRBV5-5 and TRBJ1-1, reads DAGVTQSPTHLIKTRGQQVTLRCSPISGHKSVSWYQQVLGQGPQFIFQYYEKEERGRGNFPDRFSARQFPNYSSELNVNALLLGDSALYLCASSFFGEATEAFFGQGTRLTVV.